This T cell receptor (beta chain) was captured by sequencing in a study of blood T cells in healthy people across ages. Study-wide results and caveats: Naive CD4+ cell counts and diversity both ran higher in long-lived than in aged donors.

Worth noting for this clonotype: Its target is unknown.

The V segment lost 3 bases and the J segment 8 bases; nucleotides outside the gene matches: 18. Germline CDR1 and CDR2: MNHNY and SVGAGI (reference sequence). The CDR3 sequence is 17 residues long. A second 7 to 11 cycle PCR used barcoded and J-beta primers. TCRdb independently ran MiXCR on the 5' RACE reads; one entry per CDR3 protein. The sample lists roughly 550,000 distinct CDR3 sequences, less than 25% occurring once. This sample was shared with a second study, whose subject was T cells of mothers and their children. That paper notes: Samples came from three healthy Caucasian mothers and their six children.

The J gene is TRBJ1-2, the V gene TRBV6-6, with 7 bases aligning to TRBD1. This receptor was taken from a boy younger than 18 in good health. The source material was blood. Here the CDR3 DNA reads TGTGCCAGCAGTTATCCCCCGAGGACAGGCCGAATCGGGGGCTACACCTTC. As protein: CASSYPPRTGRIGGYTF.